Listed below are T cell receptor beta chains from one sample, sequenced in a study of Graves' ophthalmopathy and Graves' hyperthyroidism. TCRdb recomputed calls from the multiplex PCR reads with MiXCR, one row per CDR3 protein. The sample carries about 1.2 million distinct CDR3 sequences, less than 45% recorded once. The sequenced sample consisted of peripheral blood or thyroid tissue (not recorded which). All receptors come from an adult man with Graves' hyperthyroidism. Both conserved end residues are part of each CDR3. A D gene is named only where the DNA matches it firmly. The size of a clone is reported for some rows only, either as once, few or many, or as a class for expanded clones.

V: TRBV10-3; D: TRBD2; size: many; J: TRBJ2-5; CDR3: CAISDWASGGETQYF; DNA: TGTGCCATCAGTGATTGGGCTAGCGGGGGAGAGACCCAGTACTTC
V: TRBV7-8; D: .; size: .; J: TRBJ2-1; CDR3: CASSIVAGDNEQFF; DNA: TGTGCCAGTAGTATTGTGGCGGGTGACAATGAGCAGTTCTTC
V: TRBV7-2; D: TRBD1; size: .; J: TRBJ1-1; CDR3: CASSPGQGWKDTEAFF; DNA: TGTGCCAGCAGCCCGGGACAGGGGTGGAAGGACACTGAAGCTTTCTTT
V: TRBV24-1; D: .; size: .; J: TRBJ1-3; CDR3: CATSDPGTGNTIYF; DNA: TGTGCCACCAGTGATCCGGGGACAGGAAACACCATATATTTT
V: TRBV10-3; D: .; size: .; J: TRBJ2-2; CDR3: CAIRGGNTGELFF; DNA: TGTGCCATCAGGGGCGGGAACACCGGGGAGCTGTTTTTT
V: TRBV7-2; D: TRBD1; size: many; J: TRBJ1-1; CDR3: CASSWGTGNTEAFF; DNA: TGTGCCAGCAGCTGGGGGACAGGGAACACTGAAGCTTTCTTT
V: TRBV29-1; D: .; size: .; J: TRBJ1-2; CDR3: CSFVGGYTF; DNA: TGCAGCTTCGTGGGGGGCTACACCTTC
V: TRBV10-3; D: .; size: many; J: TRBJ1-2; CDR3: CAISESTGKRGYTF; DNA: TGTGCCATCAGTGAATCCACAGGGAAGAGAGGCTACACCTTC
V: TRBV29-1; D: TRBD2; size: many; J: TRBJ2-5; CDR3: CSAGGQRGERWETQYF; DNA: TGCAGCGCCGGTGGGCAGCGGGGTGAACGGTGGGAGACCCAGTACTTC
V: TRBV29-1; D: TRBD1; size: .; J: TRBJ2-7; CDR3: CSVGTDYGYEQYF; DNA: TGCAGCGTCGGGACAGACTATGGCTACGAGCAGTACTTC
V: TRBV25-1; D: .; size: many; J: TRBJ2-2; CDR3: CASSDRSDGELFF; DNA: TGTGCCAGCAGTGACCGAAGTGACGGGGAGCTGTTTTTT
V: TRBV7-9; D: TRBD2; size: many; J: TRBJ2-5; CDR3: CASSTAGHQRGETQYF; DNA: TGTGCCAGCAGTACCGCTGGTCATCAGCGGGGAGAGACCCAGTACTTC
V: TRBV7-9; D: .; size: once; J: TRBJ2-5; CDR3: CASSPLRTDKETQYF; DNA: TGTGCCAGCAGCCCCCTCAGGACGGATAAAGAGACCCAGTACTTC
V: TRBV29-1; D: .; size: many; J: TRBJ2-5; CDR3: CSVEDHRGGGETQYF; DNA: TGCAGCGTTGAAGATCATCGGGGCGGAGGAGAGACCCAGTACTTC
V: TRBV2; D: TRBD1; size: many; J: TRBJ1-5; CDR3: CASSGDRGSNQPQHF; DNA: TGTGCCAGCAGTGGGGACAGGGGGAGCAATCAGCCCCAGCATTTT
V: TRBV7-3; D: TRBD1; size: few; J: TRBJ1-4; CDR3: CASSLDTAGTGDEKLFF; DNA: TGTGCCAGCAGCTTAGATACTGCCGGGACAGGGGATGAAAAACTGTTTTTT
V: TRBV15; D: .; size: many; J: TRBJ1-2; CDR3: CATSRVPDGNYGYTF; DNA: TGTGCCACCAGCAGAGTACCCGACGGAAACTATGGCTACACCTTC
V: TRBV7-9; D: .; size: .; J: TRBJ2-5; CDR3: CASSLLGLWETQYF; DNA: TGTGCCAGCAGCTTATTGGGACTTTGGGAGACCCAGTACTTC
V: TRBV5-6; D: .; size: many; J: TRBJ1-3; CDR3: CASSFSGYGNTIYF; DNA: TGTGCCAGCAGCTTTTCGGGGTATGGAAACACCATATATTTT
V: TRBV7-3; D: TRBD1; size: .; J: TRBJ2-5; CDR3: CASSLGGQPGVQESQYF; DNA: TGTGCCAGCAGCTTAGGGGGACAGCCCGGGGTACAAGAGTCCCAGTACTTC
V: TRBV20-1; D: .; size: few; J: TRBJ2-7; CDR3: CSASALGHYEQYF; DNA: TGCAGTGCTAGCGCCCTAGGGCACTACGAGCAGTACTTC
V: TRBV29-1; D: .; size: .; J: TRBJ1-2; CDR3: CSVEAAIGGGYTF; DNA: TGCAGCGTTGAAGCAGCCATAGGGGGTGGCTACACCTTC
V: TRBV7-9; D: .; size: many; J: TRBJ2-7; CDR3: CASSYSRYEQYF; DNA: TGTGCCAGCAGCTACTCTAGATACGAGCAGTACTTC
V: TRBV20-1; D: .; size: many; J: TRBJ1-6; CDR3: CSAPLGAERPNSPLHF; DNA: TGCAGTGCTCCCCTTGGGGCGGAACGGCCTAATTCACCCCTCCACTTT
V: TRBV7-8; D: .; size: .; J: TRBJ2-2; CDR3: CASSSRDTITGELFF; DNA: TGTGCCAGCAGCTCCCGGGACACTATCACCGGGGAGCTGTTTTTT
V: TRBV25-1; D: .; size: .; J: TRBJ1-4; CDR3: CANSEATGRELFF; DNA: TGTGCCAACAGTGAAGCTACTGGAAGGGAACTGTTTTTT
V: TRBV9; D: .; size: few; J: TRBJ2-5; CDR3: CASSVESPLAIGGHKETQYF; DNA: TGTGCCAGCAGCGTAGAATCCCCCCTTGCGATCGGGGGGCATAAAGAGACCCAGTACTTC
V: TRBV12-3/TRBV12-4; D: .; size: few; J: TRBJ2-7; CDR3: CASSQDLHAAYEQYF; DNA: TGTGCCAGCAGCCAGGACCTCCATGCGGCCTACGAGCAGTACTTC
V: TRBV6-5; D: TRBD2; size: .; J: TRBJ2-7; CDR3: CASSYSTSSGNSYEQYF; DNA: TGTGCCAGCAGTTACTCGACGTCTAGCGGTAACTCCTACGAGCAGTACTTC
V: TRBV7-9; D: TRBD1; size: .; J: TRBJ1-1; CDR3: CASSMDRGLSEAFF; DNA: TGTGCCAGCAGCATGGACAGGGGGCTCTCTGAAGCTTTCTTT
V: TRBV20-1; D: TRBD2; size: .; J: TRBJ2-7; CDR3: CSARDRTSGSGREQYF; DNA: TGCAGTGCTAGAGACCGGACTAGCGGGAGTGGCCGCGAGCAGTACTTC
V: TRBV25-1; D: TRBD1; size: once; J: TRBJ1-2; CDR3: CASERTGAGGYTF; DNA: TGTGCCAGCGAAAGGACAGGGGCGGGTGGCTACACCTTC
V: TRBV20-1; D: .; size: .; J: TRBJ1-6; CDR3: CSAQQGLAGFSPLHF; DNA: TGCAGTGCCCAACAGGGCCTGGCGGGATTTTCACCCCTCCACTTT
V: TRBV4-3; D: .; size: many; J: TRBJ2-7; CDR3: CASSQETAYEQYF; DNA: TGCGCCAGCAGCCAAGAAACAGCCTACGAGCAGTACTTC
V: TRBV7-2; D: .; size: few; J: TRBJ1-2; CDR3: CASSEISGDYGYTF; DNA: TGTGCCAGCAGTGAAATTAGTGGGGACTATGGCTACACCTTC
V: TRBV4-2; D: TRBD1; size: .; J: TRBJ1-4; CDR3: CASSQTRTGVNEKLFF; DNA: TGTGCCAGCAGCCAAACCCGGACAGGAGTTAATGAAAAACTGTTTTTT
V: TRBV12-3/TRBV12-4; D: TRBD1; size: many; J: TRBJ1-4; CDR3: CASSFSGGDANEKLFF; DNA: TGTGCCAGCAGTTTTTCAGGGGGCGATGCTAATGAAAAACTGTTTTTT
V: TRBV4-1; D: TRBD1; size: .; J: TRBJ2-7; CDR3: CASSQEDRVSHEQYF; DNA: TGCGCCAGCAGCCAAGAGGACAGGGTATCCCACGAGCAGTACTTC
V: TRBV7-8; D: .; size: many; J: TRBJ1-4; CDR3: CASSTPTLSTNEKLFF; DNA: TGTGCCAGCAGCACCCCAACGTTGTCGACTAATGAAAAACTGTTTTTT
V: TRBV11-2; D: TRBD1; size: .; J: TRBJ1-1; CDR3: CASSLRQGRGEAFF; DNA: TGTGCCAGCAGCCTCCGACAGGGGCGGGGTGAAGCTTTCTTT
V: TRBV6-5; D: .; size: many; J: TRBJ1-1; CDR3: CATQIPPRDTEAFF; DNA: TGTGCCACCCAAATCCCCCCCAGAGACACTGAAGCTTTCTTT
V: TRBV6-6; D: .; size: .; J: TRBJ1-1; CDR3: CASASTEAFF; DNA: TGTGCCAGCGCATCCACTGAAGCTTTCTTT
V: TRBV13; D: .; size: once; J: TRBJ1-3; CDR3: CASSLGPWICNTIYF; DNA: TGTGCCAGCAGCTTAGGCCCCTGGATCTGTAACACCATATATTTT
V: TRBV10-3; D: .; size: many; J: TRBJ1-1; CDR3: CAISEKQGWMNTEAFF; DNA: TGTGCCATCAGTGAGAAACAGGGCTGGATGAACACTGAAGCTTTCTTT
V: TRBV7-4; D: .; size: .; J: TRBJ1-1; CDR3: CASSLGQVLAFF; DNA: TGTGCCAGCAGCTTAGGACAGGTTCTCGCTTTCTTT
V: TRBV10-3; D: .; size: .; J: TRBJ1-2; CDR3: CAISEVGHDGYTF; DNA: TGTGCCATCAGTGAGGTGGGGCACGATGGCTACACCTTC
V: TRBV5-4; D: .; size: .; J: TRBJ2-7; CDR3: CASSLYRQGHEQYF; DNA: TGTGCCAGCAGCTTGTACCGGCAGGGACACGAGCAGTACTTC
V: TRBV4-3; D: TRBD1; size: .; J: TRBJ1-5; CDR3: CASSRTTRLTGGNQPQHF; DNA: TGCGCCAGCAGCCGAACCACGAGATTGACAGGGGGTAATCAGCCCCAGCATTTT